The 29 T cell receptor beta chains below all came from one sample that was sequenced in a study of vaccination effects on CD4 cells after COVID-19. The table came from immunoSEQ multiplex PCR; TCRdb's copy has only in-frame clones and leaves some out. The sample lists under 70,000 clones, around 75% occurring once. For these receptors, no antigen is known. Under the ViraFEST assay, PBMC were stimulated with viral peptide pools so that antigen-specific CD4+ T cells expanded. Sequencing was performed afterwards. Researchers isolated CD4+ T cells once about 11 days of culture had elapsed. Vaccine recipients lacked prior SARS-CoV-2 infection and had negative nucleocapsid antibodies. Sequencing used CD4+ T cells from PBMCs cultured with HCoV-OC43 spike peptides, obtained before COVID-19 vaccination. Subset reported: HCoV-OC43 spike overlapping peptide pool stimulation. The source is a human donor who received a COVID-19 vaccine.

The chain is built from TRBV6-2 or TRBV6-3 and TRBJ2-3, with D hard to call. The V end lost 0 bases, the J end lost 1 base, and 8 bases lay between the germline ends. This CDR3 comprises 15 residues. Germline CDR1 reads MNHEY; CDR2 reads SVGEGT. The CDR3 DNA is TGTGCCAGCAGTTACTCAGGACCCCGCACAGATACGCAGTATTTT. Amino acid sequence: CASSYSGPRTDTQYF.

The rearrangement joins TRBV9 to TRBJ2-1; D might be TRBD2 (7 bases). The CDR3 runs to 14 residues. V was clipped by 3 bases and J by 12 bases, with 19 bases between them. The germline V gene encodes CDR1 SGDLS and CDR2 YYNGEE. As DNA, the CDR3 is TGTGCCAGCAGCGCAAGGGGGGGGTTAGGATGGCAGTTCTTC. Protein: CASSARGGLGWQFF.

This clone was seen more than once but under ten times. This chain uses TRBV6-6 with TRBJ1-1; D gene ambiguous. V was cut by 8 bases and J by 5 bases, with 15 bases left in between. The CDR3 length is 13 residues. Germline-derived CDR1 and CDR2 are MNHNY and SVGAGI (reference sequence). CDR3 in amino acids: CASGSILGTEAFF. The CDR3 bases are TGTGCCAGCGGATCCATCTTGGGAACTGAAGCTTTCTTT.

V gene TRBV27 combines with J gene TRBJ2-5, with 7 bases aligning to TRBD1. The germline V gene encodes CDR1 MNHEY and CDR2 SMNVEV (reference sequence). The CDR3 covers 14 residues. V was clipped by 3 bases and J by 5 bases; unmatched bases: 6. CDR3 sequence: CASSFRQGGETQYF. The DNA for the CDR3 is TGTGCCAGCAGTTTTCGACAGGGCGGGGAGACCCAGTACTTC.

The V call is TRBV10-3, the J call TRBJ1-4; possibly TRBD1 for D (6 bases). CDR3 length equals 15 residues. Germline CDR1 is ENHRY and CDR2 is SYGVKD. With 4 bases removed from V and 4 bases from J, the gap between germline ends came to 13 bases. Here the CDR3 reads CAISGSRTVNEKLFF. The CDR3 coding sequence is TGTGCCATCAGTGGCTCACGGACAGTTAATGAAAAACTGTTTTTT.

The CDR3 reads CASSEVNRINSGGYTF. Here the CDR3 DNA reads TGTGCCAGCAGTGAAGTGAACAGAATAAACTCCGGTGGCTACACCTTC. The rearrangement joins TRBV6-1 to TRBJ1-2; no reliable D call. V was trimmed by 1 base and J by 7 bases, leaving 19 bases between them. The CDR3 length is 16 residues. Germline-derived CDR1 and CDR2 are MNHNS and SASEGT.

The gene calls are TRBV6-1 and TRBJ1-1; D gene unclear. With 6 bases removed from V and 0 bases from J, the gap between germline ends came to 8 bases. Germline V gene sequence: CDR1 MNHNS, CDR2 SASEGT. CDR3 size: 13 residues. CDR3 region: CASSHLMNTEAFF. The CDR3 nucleotides read TGTGCCAGCAGCCACCTAATGAACACTGAAGCTTTCTTT.

The V gene is TRBV24-1, the J gene TRBJ2-1; 8 bases match TRBD2. CDR3 length: 17 residues. V was clipped by 1 base and J by 0 bases; unmatched bases: 4. CDR1 KGHDR and CDR2 SFDVKD come from the germline V gene. The CDR3 DNA follows: TGTGCCACCAGTGATTTAGGTCGGGGGGGCTCCTACAATGAGCAGTTCTTC. It is translated as CATSDLGRGGSYNEQFF.

This clone has just a few counts. The chain carries TRBV5-1 and TRBJ2-5; D perhaps matches TRBD2 (5 bases). The V gene's germline CDR1 is SGHRS and CDR2 YFSETQ. The V gene lost 2 bases and the J gene lost 3 bases, with 14 bases spanning the gap. The CDR3 has 15 amino acids. The CDR3 loop reads CASSFNPGGEETQYF. CDR3 bases: TGCGCCAGCAGCTTCAACCCCGGAGGCGAAGAGACCCAGTACTTC.

Only a few counts were recorded for this clone. The chain recombines TRBV2 with TRBJ2-7; D may be TRBD1 (5 bases). The CDR3 spans 13 residues. Germline lookup yields CDR1 SNHLY and CDR2 FYNNEI. V dropped 5 bases and J dropped 2 bases, with 10 bases sitting between them. CDR3 sequence reads: CASSLGRAYEQYV. In DNA form, the CDR3 reads TGTGCCAGCAGTTTAGGCAGGGCCTACGAGCAGTACGTC.

This clone was recorded only once. The rearrangement joins TRBV12-5 to TRBJ2-6; D uncertain. From germline, CDR1 is LGHNT and CDR2 FRNRAP. The length of the CDR3 is 15 residues. Trimming removed 2 bases from V and 0 bases from J, with 5 bases in between. The CDR3 sequence: CASGLHDSGANVLTF. The CDR3, as DNA: TGTGCTAGTGGTTTGCACGACTCTGGGGCCAACGTCCTGACTTTC.

V usage is TRBV6-4 and J usage is TRBJ2-3; D gene ambiguous. The V and J ends lost 3 bases and 0 bases respectively, with 7 bases between them. This CDR3 spans 14 amino acids. Germline V gene lookup returns CDR1 MRHNA and CDR2 SNTAGT. CDR3 in amino acids: CASSEAGSTDTQYF. CDR3 nucleotides: TGTGCCAGCAGTGAAGCAGGTAGCACAGATACGCAGTATTTT.

The chain recombines TRBV6-5 with TRBJ2-5; D remains unclear. The CDR3 spans 15 residues. Germline V gene lookup returns CDR1 MNHEY and CDR2 SVGAGI. The germline V and J ends were trimmed by 6 bases and 1 base, with 15 bases remaining between them. CDR3 sequence (DNA): TGTGCCAGCAGAGTCTCATTGGGCTTCCAAGAGACCCAGTACTTC. Amino acids: CASRVSLGFQETQYF.

The chain links TRBV3-1 (or the pseudogene TRBV3-2) to TRBJ2-2; D is uncertain. The V end lost 0 bases, the J end lost 5 bases, and 10 bases lay between the germline ends. The germline V gene encodes CDR1 LGHDT and CDR2 YNNKEL (reference sequence). CDR3 length: 15 amino acids. This CDR3 reads CASSQDLWATGELFF. CDR3 coding DNA: TGTGCCAGCAGCCAAGATCTTTGGGCAACCGGGGAGCTGTTTTTT.

The J gene is TRBJ1-6, the V gene TRBV3-1 (or the pseudogene TRBV3-2), with TRBD1 matching over 11 bases. The CDR3 runs 15 residues. CDR1 is LGHDT and CDR2 is YNNKEL in the germline V gene (reference sequence). V was clipped by 1 base and J by 10 bases; unmatched bases: 3. This CDR3 reads CASSQGTGGRSPLHF. The CDR3 region has the DNA TGTGCCAGCAGCCAAGGGACAGGGGGCAGGTCACCCCTCCACTTT.

The gene calls are TRBV19 and TRBJ1-1, with 7 bases identical to TRBD1. Trimming at V came to 5 bases and at J to 5 bases, leaving 8 bases not matched to a gene. Germline-derived CDR1 and CDR2 are LNHDA and SQIVND (reference sequence). The CDR3 covers 14 residues. Here the CDR3 reads CASSYDRETTEAFF. In DNA, the CDR3 is TGTGCCAGTAGTTACGACAGGGAGACTACTGAAGCTTTCTTT.

The chain is built from TRBV5-1 and TRBJ2-5; 9 nucleotides match TRBD2. The CDR3 runs 16 residues. The germline V gene encodes CDR1 SGHRS and CDR2 YFSETQ. The junction had 5 bases not matched to a gene; V was cut back by 0 bases and J by 2 bases. The CDR3 DNA reads as TGCGCCAGCAGCTTGGGGCCAGCGGGGGGACAAGAGACCCAGTACTTC. This translates into CASSLGPAGGQETQYF.

The chain combines TRBV2 with TRBJ2-3, with unresolved D. Trimming stripped 4 bases from V and 0 bases from J, with 5 bases between. The germline V gene encodes CDR1 SNHLY and CDR2 FYNNEI. The CDR3 sequence is 13 residues long. Here the CDR3 DNA reads TGTGCCAGCAGTGTTTACAGCACAGATACGCAGTATTTT. This sequence encodes CASSVYSTDTQYF.

The chain carries TRBV5-1 and TRBJ2-7; D is perhaps TRBD1 or TRBD2 (5 bases each). Between the trimmed V and J ends, which lost 5 bases and 3 bases, there was a span of 12 bases. Germline CDR1 is SGHRS and CDR2 is YFSETQ. CDR3 length: 13 residues. CDR3 sequence (DNA): TGCGCCAGCAGACGGGACCGCGACTACGAGCAGTACGTC. Translated, it gives CASRRDRDYEQYV.

This clone has only a few counts. This chain connects TRBV19 to TRBJ1-5, with TRBD1 matching over 7 bases. This CDR3 is 13 amino acids long. Germline CDR1 is LNHDA and CDR2 is SQIVND (reference sequence). V was clipped by 6 bases and J by 2 bases; unmatched bases: 1. In DNA form, the CDR3 reads TGTGCCAGTAGCGACAGGGGCAATCAGCCCCAGCATTTT. Its translation: CASSDRGNQPQHF.

The chain combines TRBV5-1 with TRBJ1-5; possibly TRBD1 for D (5 bases). V lost 1 base to trimming and J lost 4 bases, with 12 bases between them. The CDR3 has 15 amino acids. CDR1 and CDR2 from the germline V gene are SGHRS and YFSETQ. CDR3 amino acids: CASSLLTGDNQPQHF. The CDR3 DNA sequence: TGCGCCAGCAGCTTGCTTACAGGCGATAATCAGCCCCAGCATTTT.

The table lists this clone with a few counts. The J gene is TRBJ1-6, the V gene TRBV5-1; 8 bases fit TRBD1. The CDR3 loop spans 15 amino acids. Per germline, CDR1 SGHRS and CDR2 YFSETQ. V trimming: 2 bases; J trimming: 7 bases; junction bases outside the gene matches: 5. The CDR3 region has the DNA TGCGCCAGCAGCTTCGCCGACAGGGGAAATTCACCCCTCCACTTT. Translated, it gives CASSFADRGNSPLHF.

This clone came up a few times. This chain connects TRBV2 to TRBJ2-6; D possibly corresponds to TRBD1 (7 bases). The CDR3 runs 16 residues. Germline CDR1 reads SNHLY; CDR2 reads FYNNEI. V was cut by 4 bases and J by 0 bases, with 10 bases left in between. Written as DNA, the CDR3 is TGTGCCAGCAGTGCGCAGGGGGGCTCTGGGGCCAACGTCCTGACTTTC. It specifies CASSAQGGSGANVLTF.

V is TRBV6-5 and J is TRBJ2-7; 7 bases are a match to TRBD1. The length of the CDR3 is 14 residues. Trimming took 4 bases from V and 0 from J; bases not matched to a gene: 3. Per germline, CDR1 MNHEY and CDR2 SVGAGI. The CDR3, as DNA: TGTGCCAGCAGTTCGGACAGGTACTCCTACGAGCAGTACGTC. The encoded protein is CASSSDRYSYEQYV.

This CDR3 is CASSPGTGDRTDTQYF. The CDR3 nucleotides read TGTGCCAGCTCGCCCGGGACGGGAGATCGCACAGATACGCAGTATTTT. The rearrangement uses TRBV18 and TRBJ2-3; perhaps TRBD2 as D (6 bases). Germline V gene data show CDR1 as KGHSH and CDR2 as LQKENI. Trimming removed 6 bases from V and 1 base from J, with 17 bases in between. This CDR3 region has 16 residues.

The chain recombines TRBV6-6 with TRBJ1-5; 10 bases are a match to TRBD1. The CDR3 extends over 15 amino acids. The germline CDR1 and CDR2 sequences are MNHNY and SVGAGI (reference sequence). After removal of 6 bases from V and 4 bases from J, the junction contained 6 bases not matched to a gene. The CDR3 nucleotides are TGTGCCAGCAGAGAGACAGGGGGCCGGAATCAGCCCCAGCATTTT. Its protein is CASRETGGRNQPQHF.

The rearrangement joins TRBV7-3 to TRBJ1-2; possibly TRBD1 for D (6 bases). V was pared by 0 bases and J by 2 bases, with 13 bases between. CDR1 is SGHTA and CDR2 is FQGTGA in the germline V gene. The CDR3 length is 16 residues. This CDR3 reads CASSLTGAGANYGYTF. The DNA for the CDR3 is TGTGCCAGCAGCTTAACGGGGGCCGGTGCAAACTATGGCTACACCTTC.

The V call is TRBV12-5, the J call TRBJ2-2; no clear D. Germline V lookup: CDR1 LGHNT, CDR2 FRNRAP. The CDR3 is 14 amino acids. Trimming pared 6 bases from V and 8 bases from J, leaving 16 bases between. CDR3 residues: CASGQKLGAGELFF. In DNA, the CDR3 is TGTGCTAGTGGCCAAAAACTCGGAGCGGGGGAGCTGTTTTTT.

The rearrangement links TRBV18 to TRBJ2-2, with 7 bases identical to TRBD1. Germline V gene lookup returns CDR1 KGHSH and CDR2 LQKENI. The CDR3 runs to 16 residues. Trimming cost V 3 bases and J 5 bases; bases outside gene matches: 9. CDR3 protein: CASSPHPGQITGELFF. CDR3 DNA sequence: TGTGCCAGCTCACCGCATCCGGGACAGATTACCGGGGAGCTGTTTTTT.